The 10 T cell receptor beta chains below all came from one sample that was sequenced in a study of T cell clones after liver transplantation. Generated by immunoSEQ multiplex PCR, the TCRdb table keeps only in-frame clones and is missing some. The sample consists of about 45,000 clones, roughly 84% of them appearing once. The sequencing used CD4+ T cells from blood, collected 24 months after liver transplant. All receptors derive from a human patient who received a liver transplant. The T cells may partly be graft donor cells.

The chain combines TRBV29-1 with TRBJ2-5; 10 positions match TRBD2. Germline-derived CDR1 and CDR2 are SQVTM and ANQGSEA. Trimming at V came to 6 bases and at J to 3 bases, leaving 19 bases not matched to a gene. The CDR3 sequence is 18 residues long. The CDR3 sequence: CSVNRMSSGSRGKETQYF. CDR3 DNA sequence: TGCAGCGTGAACAGGATGTCTAGCGGGAGTCGCGGGAAAGAGACCCAGTACTTC. The full variable domain, its missing parts supplied by reference TRBV29-1 and TRBJ2-5, is SAVISQKPSRDICQRGTSLTIQCQVDSQVTMMFWYRQQPGQSLTLIATANQGSEATYESGFVIDKFPISRPNLTFSTLTVSNMSPEDSSIYLCSVNRMSSGSRGKETQYFGPGTRLLVL.

This clone was seen once. The rearrangement uses TRBV7-6 and TRBJ2-2, with TRBD2 as a possible D gene (5 bases). In germline, CDR1 is SGHVS, CDR2 FNYEAQ. The V and J ends lost 0 bases and 5 bases respectively, with 13 bases between them. The CDR3 is 16 residues long. The CDR3 nucleotides read TGTGCCAGCAGCTTAGCGGTGGCTCCGGGGACCGGGGAGCTGTTTTTT. This gives the protein CASSLAVAPGTGELFF.

The chain couples TRBV7-8 to TRBJ1-1, with a tentative D call TRBD1 (5 bases). CDR3 size: 15 residues. CDR1 is SGHVS and CDR2 is FQNEAQ in the germline V gene. V lost 0 bases, J lost 1 base, and 9 bases lay in between. The CDR3 loop reads CASSLAQGRNTEAFF. CDR3 bases: TGTGCCAGCAGCTTAGCGCAGGGACGGAACACTGAAGCTTTCTTT. Looking up the rest from reference TRBV7-8 and TRBJ1-1 gives the full variable domain: GAGVSQSPRYKVAKRGQDVALRCDPISGHVSLFWYQQALGQGPEFLTYFQNEAQLDKSGLPSDRFFAERPEGSVSTLKIQRTQQEDSAVYLCASSLAQGRNTEAFFGQGTRLTVV.

This sequence joins TRBV9 and TRBJ1-5, with unresolved D. The V and J ends lost 0 bases and 8 bases respectively, with 15 bases between them. The CDR3 totals 15 residues. Germline CDR1 and CDR2: SGDLS and YYNGEE. CDR3 residues: CASSVVEAGPEPQHF. DNA of the CDR3: TGTGCCAGCAGCGTAGTAGAGGCAGGTCCGGAGCCCCAGCATTTT. The full variable domain, completed using reference TRBV9 and TRBJ1-5, is DSGVTQTPKHLITATGQRVTLRCSPRSGDLSVYWYQQSLDQGLQFLIQYYNGEERAKGNILERFSAQQFPDLHSELNLSSLELGDSALYFCASSVVEAGPEPQHFGDGTRLSIL.

The genes are TRBV21-1 and TRBJ1-4; TRBD1, the D gene given by the table, was not confirmed from the DNA. TRBV21-1 is a documented pseudogene. The CDR3 totals 15 residues. The CDR3 bases are TGTGCCAGCAGCCTCCGGACACCGTGGGCTGAAAAACTGTTTTTT. Residues: CASSLRTPWAEKLFF.

This chain joins TRBV27 and TRBJ1-1, with TRBD1 matching 7 bases. The germline gives CDR1 MNHEY, CDR2 SMNVEV (reference sequence). There are 14 residues in the CDR3. Trimming cost V 6 bases and J 0 bases; bases outside gene matches: 4. In nucleotides, the CDR3 is TGTGCCAGCAGAAAACAGGGGATGAACACTGAAGCTTTCTTT. It translates to CASRKQGMNTEAFF.

The V and J genes are TRBV15 and TRBJ1-4; D gene uncertain. V lost 0 bases to trimming and J lost 8 bases, with 4 bases between them. The CDR3 loop spans 12 amino acids. The germline V gene has CDR1 LNHNV and CDR2 YYDKDF (reference sequence). This CDR3 is CATSREGEKLFF. The CDR3 coding sequence is TGTGCCACCAGCAGAGAGGGAGAAAAACTGTTTTTT.

This sequence joins TRBV11-2 and TRBJ2-2; possibly TRBD2 for D (6 bases). The CDR3 sequence is 17 residues long. Germline CDR1 is SGHAT and CDR2 is FQNNGV. V was cut by 5 bases and J by 1 base, with 17 bases left in between. CDR3 sequence (DNA): TGTGCCAGCAGCCCGGGGGAGTGGGAGCGGAACACCGGGGAGCTGTTTTTT. It is translated as CASSPGEWERNTGELFF.

This sequence joins TRBV6-5 and TRBJ1-6; 8 positions match TRBD1. Germline-derived CDR1 and CDR2 are MNHEY and SVGAGI. Trimming cost V 2 bases and J 7 bases; bases outside gene matches: 7. The CDR3 extends over 16 amino acids. In DNA form, the CDR3 reads TGTGCCAGCAGTTACCGAGGGGCAGGGGGCAATTCACCCCTCCACTTT. This codes for CASSYRGAGGNSPLHF.

The V call is TRBV28, the J call TRBJ2-7, with D unresolved. Trimming stripped 3 bases from V and 4 bases from J, with 4 bases between. Germline assignment: CDR1 MDHEN and CDR2 SYDVKM. The CDR3 runs 11 residues. The CDR3 region is CASSFRYEQYF. Here the CDR3 DNA reads TGTGCCAGCAGTTTTAGGTACGAGCAGTACTTC.